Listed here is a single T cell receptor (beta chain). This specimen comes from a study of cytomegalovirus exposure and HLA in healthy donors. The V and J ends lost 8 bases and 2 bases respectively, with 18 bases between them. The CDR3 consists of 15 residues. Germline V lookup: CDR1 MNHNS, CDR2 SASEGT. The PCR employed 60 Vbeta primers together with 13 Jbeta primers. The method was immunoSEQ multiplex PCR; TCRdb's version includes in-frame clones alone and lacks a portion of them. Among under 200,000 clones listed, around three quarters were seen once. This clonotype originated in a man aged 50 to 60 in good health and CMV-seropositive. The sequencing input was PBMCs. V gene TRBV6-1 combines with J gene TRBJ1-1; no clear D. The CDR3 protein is CASWMATQTNTEAFF. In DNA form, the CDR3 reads TGTGCCAGCTGGATGGCGACCCAGACTAACACTGAAGCTTTCTTT.